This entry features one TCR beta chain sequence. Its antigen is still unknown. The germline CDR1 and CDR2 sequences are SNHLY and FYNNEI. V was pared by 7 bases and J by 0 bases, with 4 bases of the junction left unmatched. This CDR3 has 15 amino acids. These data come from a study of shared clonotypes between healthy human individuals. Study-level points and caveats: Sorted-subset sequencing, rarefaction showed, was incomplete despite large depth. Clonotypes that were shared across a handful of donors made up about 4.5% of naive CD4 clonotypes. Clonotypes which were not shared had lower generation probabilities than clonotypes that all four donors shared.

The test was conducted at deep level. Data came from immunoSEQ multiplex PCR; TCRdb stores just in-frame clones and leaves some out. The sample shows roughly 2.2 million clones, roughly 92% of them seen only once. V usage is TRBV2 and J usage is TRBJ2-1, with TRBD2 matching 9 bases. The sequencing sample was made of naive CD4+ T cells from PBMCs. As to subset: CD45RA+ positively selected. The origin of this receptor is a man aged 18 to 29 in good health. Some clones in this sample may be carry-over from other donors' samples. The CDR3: CASTLAGSSYNEQFF. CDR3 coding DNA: TGTGCCAGCACCCTAGCGGGAAGCTCCTACAATGAGCAGTTCTTC.